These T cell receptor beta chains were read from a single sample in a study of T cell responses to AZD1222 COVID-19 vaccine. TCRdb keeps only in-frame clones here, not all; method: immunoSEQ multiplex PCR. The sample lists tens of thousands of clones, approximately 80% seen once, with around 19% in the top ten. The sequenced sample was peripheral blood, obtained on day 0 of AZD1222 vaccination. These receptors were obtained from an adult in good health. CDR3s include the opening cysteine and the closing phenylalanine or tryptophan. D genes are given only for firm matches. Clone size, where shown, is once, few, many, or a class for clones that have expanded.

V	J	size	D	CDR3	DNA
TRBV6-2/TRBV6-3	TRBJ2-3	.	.	CASSFDRDDLTDTQYF	TGTGCCAGCAGCTTCGACCGGGACGATCTAACAGATACGCAGTATTTT
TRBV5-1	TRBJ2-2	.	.	CASLIGNPNTGELFF	TGCGCCAGCCTTATTGGGAATCCGAACACCGGGGAGCTGTTTTTT
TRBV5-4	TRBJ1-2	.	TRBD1	CASSPRDRGYGYTF	TGTGCCAGCAGCCCCAGGGACAGGGGCTATGGCTACACCTTC
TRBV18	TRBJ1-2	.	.	CASSSGGPLYGYTF	TGTGCCAGCTCTTCAGGCGGCCCTCTCTATGGCTACACCTTC
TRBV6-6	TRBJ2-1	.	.	CASSETGYNEQFF	TGTGCCAGCAGCGAGACGGGGTACAATGAGCAGTTCTTC
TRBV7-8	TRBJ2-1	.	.	CASSLGPDGSYNEQFF	TGTGCCAGCAGCTTAGGGCCGGATGGGTCCTACAATGAGCAGTTCTTC
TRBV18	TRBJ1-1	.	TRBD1	CASSQRTGGTSTEAFF	TGTGCCAGCTCACAGCGGACAGGGGGTACTAGCACTGAAGCTTTCTTT
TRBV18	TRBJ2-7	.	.	CASSPPDSDYEQYF	TGTGCCAGCTCACCACCGGACTCCGACTACGAGCAGTACTTC
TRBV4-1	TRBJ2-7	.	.	CASSQVVLSDEQYF	TGCGCCAGCAGCCAAGTGGTATTAAGTGACGAGCAGTACTTC
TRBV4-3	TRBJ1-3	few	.	CASSQGADSGNTIYF	TGCGCCAGCAGCCAAGGGGCCGACTCTGGAAACACCATATATTTT
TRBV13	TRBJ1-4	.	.	CASSLKGSEPEKLFF	TGTGCCAGCAGCTTAAAAGGGTCCGAGCCGGAAAAACTGTTTTTT
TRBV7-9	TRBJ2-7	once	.	CASSQDIGRSEQYF	TGTGCCAGCAGCCAGGACATAGGGAGGAGCGAGCAGTACTTC
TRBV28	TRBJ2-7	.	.	CASSLAQLEEEQYF	TGTGCCAGCAGCCTTGCACAGTTGGAGGAAGAGCAGTACTTC
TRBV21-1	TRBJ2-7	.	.	CASSKAYGQGFYEQYF	TGTGCCAGCAGCAAGGCTTATGGACAGGGGTTCTACGAGCAGTACTTC
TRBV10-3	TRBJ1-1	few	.	CAISDLSGANTEAFF	TGTGCCATCAGTGATTTATCAGGAGCTAACACTGAAGCTTTCTTT
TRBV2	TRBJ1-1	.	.	CASTRRTRGLNTEAFF	TGTGCCAGCACCCGCCGCACCCGGGGGTTGAACACTGAAGCTTTCTTT
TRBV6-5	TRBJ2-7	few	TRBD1	CASSPTGAPYEQYF	TGTGCCAGCAGTCCGACAGGGGCCCCCTACGAGCAGTACTTC
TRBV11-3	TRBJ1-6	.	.	CASSLEGDLSPLHF	TGTGCCAGCAGCTTAGAGGGGGATTTGTCACCCCTCCACTTT
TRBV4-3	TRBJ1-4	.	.	CASSQDRSAGNEKLFF	TGCGCCAGCAGCCAAGATCGGTCAGCTGGTAATGAAAAACTGTTTTTT
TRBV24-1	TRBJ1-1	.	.	CATSQGTEAFF	TGTGCCACCAGTCAGGGGACTGAAGCTTTCTTT
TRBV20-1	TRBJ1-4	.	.	CSASPVGEKLFF	TGCAGTGCTAGTCCCGTTGGTGAAAAACTGTTTTTT
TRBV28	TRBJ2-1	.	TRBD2	CASSAASTSGRYNEQFF	TGTGCCAGCAGTGCCGCCTCGACTAGCGGGAGGTACAATGAGCAGTTCTTC
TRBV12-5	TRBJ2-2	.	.	CASGAHFSLGSGELFF	TGTGCTAGTGGTGCCCACTTCTCGTTGGGCTCCGGGGAGCTGTTTTTT
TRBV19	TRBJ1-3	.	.	CASGYPNSGNTIYF	TGTGCCAGTGGTTACCCAAACTCTGGAAACACCATATATTTT
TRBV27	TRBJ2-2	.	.	CASSLGPGARTGELFF	TGTGCCAGCAGTTTAGGTCCGGGGGCGCGCACCGGGGAGCTGTTTTTT
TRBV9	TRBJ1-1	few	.	CASSVGQINTEAFF	TGTGCCAGCAGCGTAGGACAAATAAACACTGAAGCTTTCTTT
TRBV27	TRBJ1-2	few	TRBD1	CASSPGQERGYTF	TGTGCCAGCAGTCCGGGACAGGAACGAGGCTACACCTTC
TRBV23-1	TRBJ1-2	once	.	CASSRTGHSPKIIFGYTF	TGCGCCAGCAGTCGCACCGGCCATTCACCGAAGATAATATTTGGCTACACCTTC